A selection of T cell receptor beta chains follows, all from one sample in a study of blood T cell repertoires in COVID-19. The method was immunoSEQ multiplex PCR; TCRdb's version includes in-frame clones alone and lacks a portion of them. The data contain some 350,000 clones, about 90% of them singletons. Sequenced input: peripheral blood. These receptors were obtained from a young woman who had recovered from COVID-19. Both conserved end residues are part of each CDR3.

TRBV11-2 CASSEFAEAFF
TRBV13 CASSLDSGYGYTF
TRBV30 CACRQGAKFAYGYTF
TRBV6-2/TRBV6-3 CASSANRVNEQFF
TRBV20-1 CSAAGYGYTF
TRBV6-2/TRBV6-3 CASSPEVRQKYQETQYF
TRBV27 CASSLSDSNEQFF
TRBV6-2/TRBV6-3 CASSGSGPYNEQFF
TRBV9 CASSVDMDQPQHF
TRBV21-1 CASSKGDRGYNEQFF
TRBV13 CASSASQGLGAGVKLKWRNEQFF
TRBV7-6 CASSLVAIYNEQFF
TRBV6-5 CASSYSAGTGELFF
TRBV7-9 CASSLARGEAFF
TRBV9 CASSAVGQGSSYGYTF
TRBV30 CAWRGDSPNTEAFF
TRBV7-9 CASSFSGRDQPQHF
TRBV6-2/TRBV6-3 CASSYSSPGRKTKNEQFF
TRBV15 CATSRSHLANEAFF
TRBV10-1 CASSKTSGRSYNEQFF
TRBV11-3 CASSSTVVNTEAFF
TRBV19 CASNPETASNQPQHF
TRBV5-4 CASSYPPGQGDTEAFF
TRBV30 CAWTYMVVNTEAFF
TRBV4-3 CASSQEYGRASETQYF
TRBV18 CASSLTGTTGEKLFF
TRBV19 CASSIGGTGKQFF
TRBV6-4 CASSLYRRVAEKLFF
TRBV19 CASSIGTSGEKETQYF
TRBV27 CASSIGTDTEAFF
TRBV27 CASSLSGQHYSNQPQHF
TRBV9 CASSPSAEEQFF
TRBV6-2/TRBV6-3 CASSRGQLGRGYTF
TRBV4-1 CASSQAGSSYNEQFF
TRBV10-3 CAIKEGNQPQHF
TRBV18 CASSPSGNTGELFF
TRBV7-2 CASSLVGQGPEAFF
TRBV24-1 CATSDLGGAQETQYF
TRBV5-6 CASSLITSGQETQYF
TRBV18 CASSPGHPGQETQYF
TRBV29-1 CSVAGGGDTEAFF
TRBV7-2 CASSPAGFVPETQYF
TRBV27 CASSQSWGRHYGYTF